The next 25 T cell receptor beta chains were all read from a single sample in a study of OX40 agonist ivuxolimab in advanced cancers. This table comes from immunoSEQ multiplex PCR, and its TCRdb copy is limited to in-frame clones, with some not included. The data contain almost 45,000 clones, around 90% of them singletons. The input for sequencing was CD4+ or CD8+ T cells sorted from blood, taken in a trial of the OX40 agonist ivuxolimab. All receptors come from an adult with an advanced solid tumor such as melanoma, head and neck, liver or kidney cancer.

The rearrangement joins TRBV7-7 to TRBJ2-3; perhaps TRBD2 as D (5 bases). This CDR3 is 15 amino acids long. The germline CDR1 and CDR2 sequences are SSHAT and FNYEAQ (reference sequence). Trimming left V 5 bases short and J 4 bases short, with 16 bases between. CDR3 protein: CASSRYLAGADTQYF. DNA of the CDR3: TGTGCCAGCAGCCGATATCTGGCGGGCGCAGATACGCAGTATTTT.

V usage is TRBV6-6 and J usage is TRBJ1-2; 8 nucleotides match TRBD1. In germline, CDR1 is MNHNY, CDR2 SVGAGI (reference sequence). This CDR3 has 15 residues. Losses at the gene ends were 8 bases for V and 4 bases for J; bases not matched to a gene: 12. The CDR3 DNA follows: TGTGCCAGCCTAGGTTATAGGACAGGGTTCTATGGCTACACCTTC. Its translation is CASLGYRTGFYGYTF.

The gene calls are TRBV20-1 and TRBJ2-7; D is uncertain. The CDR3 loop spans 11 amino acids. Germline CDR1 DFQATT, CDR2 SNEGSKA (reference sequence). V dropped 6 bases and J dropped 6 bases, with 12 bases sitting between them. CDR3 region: CSAPLVGEQYF. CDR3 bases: TGCAGTGCCCCTTTAGTTGGCGAGCAGTACTTC.

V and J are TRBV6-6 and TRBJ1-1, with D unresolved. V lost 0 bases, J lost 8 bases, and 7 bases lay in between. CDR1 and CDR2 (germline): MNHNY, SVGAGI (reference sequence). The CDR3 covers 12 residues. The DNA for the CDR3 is TGTGCCAGCAGTTACTCGACCGGGGAAGCTTTCTTT. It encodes CASSYSTGEAFF.

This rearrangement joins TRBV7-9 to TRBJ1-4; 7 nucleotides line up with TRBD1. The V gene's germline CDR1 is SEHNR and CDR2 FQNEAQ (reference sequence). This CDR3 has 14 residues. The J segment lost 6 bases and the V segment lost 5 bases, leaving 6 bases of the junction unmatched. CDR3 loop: CASSPDRMDEKLFF. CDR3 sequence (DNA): TGTGCCAGCAGCCCGGACAGGATGGATGAAAAACTGTTTTTT.

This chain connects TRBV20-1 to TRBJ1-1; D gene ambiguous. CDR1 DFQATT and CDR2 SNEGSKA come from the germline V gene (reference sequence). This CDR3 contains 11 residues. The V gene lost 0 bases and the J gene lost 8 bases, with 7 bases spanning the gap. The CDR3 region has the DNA TGCAGTGCTAGAGATGGACCGGAAGCTTTCTTT. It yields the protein CSARDGPEAFF.

The CDR3 coding sequence is TGCAGCGTTGATAGGGGAATAGGCTATGGCTACACCTTC. Residues: CSVDRGIGYGYTF. The chain is built from TRBV29-1 and TRBJ1-2, with D tentatively TRBD1 (5 bases). Germline V gene data show CDR1 as SQVTM and CDR2 as ANQGSEA. V was trimmed by 3 bases and J by 4 bases, leaving 12 bases between them. The CDR3 spans 13 residues.

The CDR3 DNA reads TGTGCCAGCAGCGCCAGGACCGATATGAACACTGAAGCTTTCTTT. Translated: CASSARTDMNTEAFF. V is TRBV9 and J is TRBJ1-1; D gene ambiguous. Trimming removed 3 bases at V and 0 bases at J, with 12 bases between. CDR3 length equals 15 residues. The germline CDR1 and CDR2 sequences are SGDLS and YYNGEE.

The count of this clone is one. The DNA for the CDR3 is TGTGCCAGCAGTGCACAGGACTACTACGAGCAGTACGTC. Translated: CASSAQDYYEQYV. This chain connects TRBV28 to TRBJ2-7; D possibly corresponds to TRBD2 (6 bases). V lost 5 bases, J lost 3 bases, and 11 bases lay in between. This CDR3 comprises 13 residues. Germline V lookup: CDR1 MDHEN, CDR2 SYDVKM.

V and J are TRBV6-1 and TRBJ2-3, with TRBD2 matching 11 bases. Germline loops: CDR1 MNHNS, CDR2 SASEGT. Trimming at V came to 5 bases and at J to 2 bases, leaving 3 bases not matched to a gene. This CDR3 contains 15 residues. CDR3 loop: CASSRSGGATDTQYF. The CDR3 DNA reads TGTGCCAGCAGTCGTAGCGGGGGGGCCACAGATACGCAGTATTTT.

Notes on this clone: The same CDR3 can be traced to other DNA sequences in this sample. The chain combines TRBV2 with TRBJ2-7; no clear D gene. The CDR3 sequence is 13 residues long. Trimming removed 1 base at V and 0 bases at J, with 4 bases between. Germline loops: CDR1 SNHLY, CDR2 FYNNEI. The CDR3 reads CASSEGASYEQYF. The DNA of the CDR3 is TGTGCCAGCAGTGAAGGGGCCTCCTACGAGCAGTACTTC.

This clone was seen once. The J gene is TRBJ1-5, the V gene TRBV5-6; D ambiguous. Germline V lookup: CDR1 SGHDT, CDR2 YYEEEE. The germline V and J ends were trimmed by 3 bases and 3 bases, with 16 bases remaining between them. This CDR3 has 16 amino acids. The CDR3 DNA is TGTGCCAGCAGCTCCTCCCACGGGTTTTACAATCAGCCCCAGCATTTT. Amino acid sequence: CASSSSHGFYNQPQHF.

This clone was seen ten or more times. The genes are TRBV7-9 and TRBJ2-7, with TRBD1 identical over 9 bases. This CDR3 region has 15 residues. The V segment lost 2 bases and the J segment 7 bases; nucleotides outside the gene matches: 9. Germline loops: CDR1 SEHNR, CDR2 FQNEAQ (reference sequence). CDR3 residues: CASSLSGQGHWEQYF. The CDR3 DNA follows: TGTGCCAGCAGCTTATCGGGACAGGGACACTGGGAGCAGTACTTC.

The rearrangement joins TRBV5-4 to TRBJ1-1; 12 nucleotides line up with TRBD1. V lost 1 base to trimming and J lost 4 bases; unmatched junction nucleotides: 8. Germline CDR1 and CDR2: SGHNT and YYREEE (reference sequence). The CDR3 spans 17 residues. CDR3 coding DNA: TGTGCCAGCAGCTTGCGGGACAGGGGGCGATTTGGCACTGAAGCTTTCTTT. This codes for CASSLRDRGRFGTEAFF.

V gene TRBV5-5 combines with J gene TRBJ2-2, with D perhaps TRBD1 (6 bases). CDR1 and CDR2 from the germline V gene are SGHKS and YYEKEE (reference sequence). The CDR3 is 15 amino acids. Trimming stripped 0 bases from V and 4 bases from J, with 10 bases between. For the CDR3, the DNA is TGTGCCAGCAGCTTGGAGTTAGGGGGCACCGGGGAGCTGTTTTTT. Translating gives CASSLELGGTGELFF.

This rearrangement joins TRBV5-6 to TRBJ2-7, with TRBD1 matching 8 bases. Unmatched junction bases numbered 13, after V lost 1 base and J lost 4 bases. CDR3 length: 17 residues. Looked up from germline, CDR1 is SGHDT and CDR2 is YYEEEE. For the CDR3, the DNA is TGTGCCAGCAGCTTGTGGGGGGCCGGGACAGGACTATACGAGCAGTACGTC. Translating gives CASSLWGAGTGLYEQYV.

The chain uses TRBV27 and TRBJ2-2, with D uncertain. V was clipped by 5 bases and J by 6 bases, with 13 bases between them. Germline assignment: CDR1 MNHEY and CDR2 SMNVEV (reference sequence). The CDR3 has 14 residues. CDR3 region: CASSLGSAAGELFF. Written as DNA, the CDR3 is TGTGCCAGCAGTCTAGGGTCAGCCGCCGGGGAGCTGTTTTTT.

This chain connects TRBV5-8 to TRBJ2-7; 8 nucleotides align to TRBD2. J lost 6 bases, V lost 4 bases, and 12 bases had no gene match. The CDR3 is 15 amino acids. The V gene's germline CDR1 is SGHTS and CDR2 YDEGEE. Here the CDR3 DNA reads TGTGCCAGCAGCCCGGGGACTAGGCACGTTCTCGAGCAGTACGTC. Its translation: CASSPGTRHVLEQYV.

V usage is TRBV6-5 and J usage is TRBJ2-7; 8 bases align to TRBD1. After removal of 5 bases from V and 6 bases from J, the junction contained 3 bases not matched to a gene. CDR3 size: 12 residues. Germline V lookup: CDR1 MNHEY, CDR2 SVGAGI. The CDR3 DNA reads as TGTGCCAGCAGTCCACAGGGGGGCGAGCAGTACTTC. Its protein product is CASSPQGGEQYF.

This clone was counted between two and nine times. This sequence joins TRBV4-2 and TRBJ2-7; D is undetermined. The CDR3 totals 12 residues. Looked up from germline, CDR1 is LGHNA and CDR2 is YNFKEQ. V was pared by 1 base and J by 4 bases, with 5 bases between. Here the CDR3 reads CASSQGQYEQYF. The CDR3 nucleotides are TGTGCCAGCAGCCAAGGTCAGTACGAGCAGTACTTC.

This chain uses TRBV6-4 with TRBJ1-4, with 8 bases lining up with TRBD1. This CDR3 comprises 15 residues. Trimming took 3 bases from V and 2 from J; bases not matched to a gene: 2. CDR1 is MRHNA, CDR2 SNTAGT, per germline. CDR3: CASSERQGTNEKLFF. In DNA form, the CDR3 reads TGTGCCAGCAGTGAGCGACAGGGGACTAATGAAAAACTGTTTTTT.

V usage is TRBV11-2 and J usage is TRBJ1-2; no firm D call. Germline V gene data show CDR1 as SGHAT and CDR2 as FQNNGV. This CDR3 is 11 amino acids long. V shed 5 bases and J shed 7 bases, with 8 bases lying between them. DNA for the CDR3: TGTGCCAGCAGCACCCTCCGTGGCTACACCTTC. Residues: CASSTLRGYTF.

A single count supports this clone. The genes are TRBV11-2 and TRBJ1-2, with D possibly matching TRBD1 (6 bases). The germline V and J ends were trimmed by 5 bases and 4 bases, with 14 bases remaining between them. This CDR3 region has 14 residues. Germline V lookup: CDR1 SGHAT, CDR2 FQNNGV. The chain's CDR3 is CASSASGQIYGYTF. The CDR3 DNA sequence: TGTGCCAGCAGCGCCTCTGGACAGATCTATGGCTACACCTTC.

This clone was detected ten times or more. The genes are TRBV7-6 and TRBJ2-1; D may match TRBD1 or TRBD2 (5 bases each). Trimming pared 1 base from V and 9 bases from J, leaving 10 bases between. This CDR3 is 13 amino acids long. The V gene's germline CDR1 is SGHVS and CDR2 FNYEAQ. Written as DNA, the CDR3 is TGTGCCAGCAGCTTAGAGAGGGGCGGTGAGCAGTTCTTC. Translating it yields CASSLERGGEQFF.

The CDR3 DNA follows: TGTGCCAGCAGCTTGGGGGGCAGATCGTACGAGCAGTACTTC. It yields the protein CASSLGGRSYEQYF. The chain has TRBV11-2 and TRBJ2-7; the D gene could be TRBD1 or TRBD2 (6 bases each). The CDR3 covers 14 residues. Trimming took 3 bases from V and 4 from J, leaving 13 bases between them. Germline V gene lookup returns CDR1 SGHAT and CDR2 FQNNGV.